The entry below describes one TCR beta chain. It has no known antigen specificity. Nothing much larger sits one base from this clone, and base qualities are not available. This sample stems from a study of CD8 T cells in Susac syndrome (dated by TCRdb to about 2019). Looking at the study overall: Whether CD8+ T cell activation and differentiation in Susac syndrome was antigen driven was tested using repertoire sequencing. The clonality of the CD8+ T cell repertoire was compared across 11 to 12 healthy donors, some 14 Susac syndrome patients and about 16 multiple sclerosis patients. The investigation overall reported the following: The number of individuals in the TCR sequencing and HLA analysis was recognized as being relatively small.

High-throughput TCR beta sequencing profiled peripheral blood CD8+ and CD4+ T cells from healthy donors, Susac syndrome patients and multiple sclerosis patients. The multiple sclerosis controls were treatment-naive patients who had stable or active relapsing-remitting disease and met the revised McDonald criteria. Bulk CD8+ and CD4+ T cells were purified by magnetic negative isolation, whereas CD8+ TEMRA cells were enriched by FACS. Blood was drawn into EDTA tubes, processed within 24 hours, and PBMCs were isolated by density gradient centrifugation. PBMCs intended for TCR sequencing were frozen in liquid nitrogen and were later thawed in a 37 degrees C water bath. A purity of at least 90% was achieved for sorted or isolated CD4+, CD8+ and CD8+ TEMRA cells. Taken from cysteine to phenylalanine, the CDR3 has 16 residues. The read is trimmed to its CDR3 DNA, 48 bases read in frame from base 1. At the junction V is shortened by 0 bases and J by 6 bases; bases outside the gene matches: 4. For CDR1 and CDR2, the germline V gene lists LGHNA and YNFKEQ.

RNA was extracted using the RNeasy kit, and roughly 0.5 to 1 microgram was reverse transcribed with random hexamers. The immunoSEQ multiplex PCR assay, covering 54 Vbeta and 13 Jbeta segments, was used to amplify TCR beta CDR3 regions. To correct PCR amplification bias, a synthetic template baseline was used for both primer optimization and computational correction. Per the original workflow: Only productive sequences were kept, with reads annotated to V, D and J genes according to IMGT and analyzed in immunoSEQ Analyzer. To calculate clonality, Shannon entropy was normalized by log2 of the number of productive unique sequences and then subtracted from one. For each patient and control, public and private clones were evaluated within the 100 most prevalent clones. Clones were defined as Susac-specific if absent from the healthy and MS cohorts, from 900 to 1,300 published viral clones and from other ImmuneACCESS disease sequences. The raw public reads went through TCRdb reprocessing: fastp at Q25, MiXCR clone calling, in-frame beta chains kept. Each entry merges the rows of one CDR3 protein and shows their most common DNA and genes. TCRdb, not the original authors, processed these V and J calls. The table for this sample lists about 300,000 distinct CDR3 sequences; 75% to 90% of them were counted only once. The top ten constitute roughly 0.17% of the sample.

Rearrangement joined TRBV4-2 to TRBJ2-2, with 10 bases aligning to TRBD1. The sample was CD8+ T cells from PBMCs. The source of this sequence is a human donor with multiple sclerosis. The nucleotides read TGTGCCAGCAGCCAAGATGGGACAGGGGAACCCGGGGAGCTGTTTTTT. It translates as CASSQDGTGEPGELFF.